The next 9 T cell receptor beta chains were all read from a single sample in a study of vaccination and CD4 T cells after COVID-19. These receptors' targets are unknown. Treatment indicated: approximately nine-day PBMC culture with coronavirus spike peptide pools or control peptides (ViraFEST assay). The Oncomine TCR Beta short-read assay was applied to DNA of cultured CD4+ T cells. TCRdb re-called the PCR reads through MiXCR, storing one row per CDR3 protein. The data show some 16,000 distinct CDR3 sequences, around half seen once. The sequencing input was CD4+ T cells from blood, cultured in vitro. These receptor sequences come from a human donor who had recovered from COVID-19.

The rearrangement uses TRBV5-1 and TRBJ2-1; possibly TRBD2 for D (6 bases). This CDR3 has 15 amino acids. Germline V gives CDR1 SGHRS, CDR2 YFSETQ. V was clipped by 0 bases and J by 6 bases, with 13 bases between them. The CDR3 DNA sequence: TGCGCCAGCAGCTTGGGAGCGGGCTCGACCAATGAGCAGTTCTTC. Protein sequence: CASSLGAGSTNEQFF. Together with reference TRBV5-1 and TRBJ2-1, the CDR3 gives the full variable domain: KAGVTQTPRYLIKTRGQQVTLSCSPISGHRSVSWYQQTPGQGLQFLFEYFSETQRNKGNFPGRFSGRQFSNSRSEMNVSTLELGDSALYLCASSLGAGSTNEQFFGPGTRLTVL.

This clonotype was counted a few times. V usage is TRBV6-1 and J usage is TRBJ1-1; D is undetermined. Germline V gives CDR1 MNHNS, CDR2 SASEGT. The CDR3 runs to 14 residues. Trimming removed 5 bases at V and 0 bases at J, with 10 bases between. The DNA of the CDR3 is TGTGCCAGCAGTACCGGACGGGTGAACACTGAAGCTTTCTTT. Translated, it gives CASSTGRVNTEAFF.

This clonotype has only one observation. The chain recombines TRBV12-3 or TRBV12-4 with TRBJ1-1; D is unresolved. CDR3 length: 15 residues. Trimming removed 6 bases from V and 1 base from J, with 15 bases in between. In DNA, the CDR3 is TGTGCCAGCAGGCCTATCGGACTAAAGAACACTGAAGCTTTCTTT. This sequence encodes CASRPIGLKNTEAFF.

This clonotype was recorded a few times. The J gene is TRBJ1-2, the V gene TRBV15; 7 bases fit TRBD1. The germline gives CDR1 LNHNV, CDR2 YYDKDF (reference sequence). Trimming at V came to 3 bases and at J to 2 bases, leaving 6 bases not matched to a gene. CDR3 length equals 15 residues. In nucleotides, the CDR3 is TGTGCCACCAGCAGTACCGGGACAGCAAACTATGGCTACACCTTC. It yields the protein CATSSTGTANYGYTF. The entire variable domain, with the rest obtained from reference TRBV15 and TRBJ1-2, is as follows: DAMVIQNPRYQVTQFGKPVTLSCSQTLNHNVMYWYQQKSSQAPKLLFHYYDKDFNNEADTPDNFQSRRPNTSFCFLDIRSPGLGDTAMYLCATSSTGTANYGYTFGSGTRLTVV.

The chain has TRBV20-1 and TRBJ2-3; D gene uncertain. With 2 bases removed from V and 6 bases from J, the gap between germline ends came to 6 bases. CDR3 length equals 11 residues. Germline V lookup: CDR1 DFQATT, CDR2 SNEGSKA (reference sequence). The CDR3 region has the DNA TGCAGTGCTAGATGGGTGGATACGCAGTATTTT. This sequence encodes CSARWVDTQYF.

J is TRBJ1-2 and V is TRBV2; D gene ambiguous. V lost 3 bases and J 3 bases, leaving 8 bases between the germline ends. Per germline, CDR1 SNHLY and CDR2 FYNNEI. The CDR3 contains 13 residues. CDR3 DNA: TGTGCCAGCAGTGATCCCAGAGACTATGGCTACACCTTC. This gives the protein CASSDPRDYGYTF.

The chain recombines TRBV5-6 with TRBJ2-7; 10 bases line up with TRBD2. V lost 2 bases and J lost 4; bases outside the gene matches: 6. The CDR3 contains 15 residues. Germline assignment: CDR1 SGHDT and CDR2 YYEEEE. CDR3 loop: CASSFPSGRVYEQYF. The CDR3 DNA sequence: TGTGCCAGCAGCTTTCCTAGCGGGAGAGTGTACGAGCAGTACTTC.

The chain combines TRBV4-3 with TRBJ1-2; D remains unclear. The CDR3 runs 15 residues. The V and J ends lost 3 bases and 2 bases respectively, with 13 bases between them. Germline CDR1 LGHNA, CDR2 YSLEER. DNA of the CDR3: TGCGCCAGCAGCCAGGCCGGACTGATCAACTATGGCTACACCTTC. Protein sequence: CASSQAGLINYGYTF.

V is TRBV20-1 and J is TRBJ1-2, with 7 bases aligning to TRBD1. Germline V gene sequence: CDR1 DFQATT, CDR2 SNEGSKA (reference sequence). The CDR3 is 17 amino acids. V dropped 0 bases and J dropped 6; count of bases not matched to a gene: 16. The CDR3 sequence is CSARDWALGRGQDGYTF. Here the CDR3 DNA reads TGCAGTGCTAGAGATTGGGCTCTGGGAAGGGGGCAGGATGGCTACACCTTC.